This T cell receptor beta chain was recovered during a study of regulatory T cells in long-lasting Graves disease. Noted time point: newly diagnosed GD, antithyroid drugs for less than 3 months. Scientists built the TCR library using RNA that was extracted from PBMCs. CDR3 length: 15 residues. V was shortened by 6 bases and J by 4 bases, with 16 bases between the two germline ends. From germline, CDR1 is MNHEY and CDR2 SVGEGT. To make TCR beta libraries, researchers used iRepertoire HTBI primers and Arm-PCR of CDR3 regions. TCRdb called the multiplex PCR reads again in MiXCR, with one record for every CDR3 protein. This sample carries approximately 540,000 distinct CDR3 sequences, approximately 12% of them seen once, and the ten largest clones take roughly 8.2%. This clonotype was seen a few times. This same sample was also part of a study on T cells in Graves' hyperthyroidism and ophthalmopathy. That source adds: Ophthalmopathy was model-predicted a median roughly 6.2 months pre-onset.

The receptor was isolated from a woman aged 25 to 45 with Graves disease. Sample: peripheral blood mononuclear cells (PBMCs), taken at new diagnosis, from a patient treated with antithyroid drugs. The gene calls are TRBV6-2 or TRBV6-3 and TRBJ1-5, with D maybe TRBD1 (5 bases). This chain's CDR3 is CASSPITGRNQPQHF. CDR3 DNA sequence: TGTGCCAGCAGCCCGATTACGGGGCGGAATCAGCCCCAGCATTTT.